This T cell receptor beta chain was recovered during a study of shared clonotypes between healthy human individuals. Study-level background: CD4 naive and CD4 memory each took three plates per donor, while CD8 naive took two and CD8 memory one.

For every subset, genomic DNA was evenly distributed across several immunoSEQ plates. Sequenced by immunoSEQ multiplex PCR; TCRdb stores in-frame clones only, minus some. The sample holds hundreds of thousands of clones, around two thirds seen once. The CDR3 is 13 residues long. Trimming removed 6 bases at V and 3 bases at J, with 11 bases between. The germline V gene has CDR1 KGHSH and CDR2 LQKENI. A note on this clone: Its specificity is not known.

Study observations and caveats: Roughly 5% of naive CD4 clonotypes were common to several donors.

The chain combines TRBV18 with TRBJ1-2; D is uncertain. The origin of this receptor is a woman aged 30 to 39 in good health. The sequenced sample consisted of memory CD4+ T cells sorted from blood. The subset: CD45RA-negative fraction. CDR3 region: CASSFGEDYGYTF. DNA of the CDR3: TGTGCCAGCTCTTTCGGGGAAGACTATGGCTACACCTTC.